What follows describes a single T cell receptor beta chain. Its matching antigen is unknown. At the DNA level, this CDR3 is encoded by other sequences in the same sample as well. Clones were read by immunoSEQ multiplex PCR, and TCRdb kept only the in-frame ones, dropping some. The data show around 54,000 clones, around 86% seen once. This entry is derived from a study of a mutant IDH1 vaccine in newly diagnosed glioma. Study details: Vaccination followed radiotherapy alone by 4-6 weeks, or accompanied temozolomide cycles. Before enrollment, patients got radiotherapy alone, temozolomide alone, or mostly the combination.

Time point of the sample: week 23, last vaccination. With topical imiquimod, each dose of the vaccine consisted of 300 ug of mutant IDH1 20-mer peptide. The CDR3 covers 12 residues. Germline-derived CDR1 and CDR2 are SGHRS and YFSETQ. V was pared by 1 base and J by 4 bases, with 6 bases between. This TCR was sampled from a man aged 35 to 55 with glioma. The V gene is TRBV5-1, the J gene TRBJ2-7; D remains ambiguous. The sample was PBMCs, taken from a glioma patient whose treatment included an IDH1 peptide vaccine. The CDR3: CASSLRPYEQYF. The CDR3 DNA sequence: TGCGCCAGCAGCTTGCGGCCTTACGAGCAGTACTTC.